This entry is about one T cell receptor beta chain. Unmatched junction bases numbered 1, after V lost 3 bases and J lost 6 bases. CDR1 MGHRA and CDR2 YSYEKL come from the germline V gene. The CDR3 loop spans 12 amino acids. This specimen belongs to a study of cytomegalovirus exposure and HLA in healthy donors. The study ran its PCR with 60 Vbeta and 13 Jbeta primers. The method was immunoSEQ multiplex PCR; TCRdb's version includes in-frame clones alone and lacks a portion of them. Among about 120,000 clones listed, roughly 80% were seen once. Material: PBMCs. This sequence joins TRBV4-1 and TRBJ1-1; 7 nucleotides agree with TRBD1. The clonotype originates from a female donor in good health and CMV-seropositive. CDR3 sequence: CASSHGTAEAFF. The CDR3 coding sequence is TGCGCCAGCAGCCACGGGACAGCTGAAGCTTTCTTT.